This T cell receptor beta chain appears in the sequencing data of a study of T cells in Graves' hyperthyroidism and ophthalmopathy. General study points: Most thyroid clonotypes expanded above 0.001 were also detected in blood. A median about 7 months before onset, the model predicted ophthalmopathy.

For this clonotype: Antigen unknown.

TCR beta CDR3 regions were amplified from RNA. TCR CDR3 underwent first-round RT-PCR with the HTBI primer set. TCRdb called the multiplex PCR reads again in MiXCR, with one record for every CDR3 protein. There are 250,000 to 300,000 distinct CDR3 sequences in the sample; about 15% occur only once, and roughly 14% lies in the top ten. These patients, aged 18 to 65, had recently diagnosed hyperthyroidism lasting under 2 months. Blood was drawn at first hyperthyroidism diagnosis, before any ophthalmopathy symptoms. CDR1 is MNHNS and CDR2 is SASEGT in the germline V gene. The CDR3 contains 11 residues. V shed 6 bases and J shed 10 bases, with 12 bases lying between them.

The sample comprised blood. The origin of this receptor is a woman between 40 and 55 years old with Graves' hyperthyroidism that later progressed to Graves' ophthalmopathy. The V gene is TRBV6-1, the J gene TRBJ2-5; D is perhaps TRBD2 (6 bases). CDR3 DNA sequence: TGTGCCAGCAGGGTCTCGGAGGGCCAGTACTTC. Its translation is CASRVSEGQYF.